The present TCR beta chain was sequenced within a study of T cells after yellow fever vaccination. Concerning this clonotype itself: The antigen is not known.

V lost 0 bases to trimming and J lost 10 bases, with 14 bases between them. CDR3 length: 14 residues. Germline V gene sequence: CDR1 SGDLS, CDR2 YYNGEE. Study-level results: Abundant clonotypes from the bulk population could contaminate FACS-sorted repertoires. Most primary-vaccination clones reappeared after the booster (around 95% CD4, 75% to 90% CD8).

In TCRdb, the 5' RACE reads were re-called with MiXCR into one record per CDR3 protein. This sample has around 590,000 distinct CDR3 sequences, with approximately 13% found just once. V usage is TRBV9 and J usage is TRBJ2-1, with TRBD2 as a possible D gene (7 bases). Here the sequenced sample was PBMCs, taken on the day of the yellow fever booster vaccination. This TCR derives from a man younger than 45 who received the YFV17D yellow fever vaccine. CDR3 loop: CASSVEWGGGEQFF. CDR3 bases: TGTGCCAGCAGCGTAGAGTGGGGAGGGGGGGAGCAGTTCTTC.